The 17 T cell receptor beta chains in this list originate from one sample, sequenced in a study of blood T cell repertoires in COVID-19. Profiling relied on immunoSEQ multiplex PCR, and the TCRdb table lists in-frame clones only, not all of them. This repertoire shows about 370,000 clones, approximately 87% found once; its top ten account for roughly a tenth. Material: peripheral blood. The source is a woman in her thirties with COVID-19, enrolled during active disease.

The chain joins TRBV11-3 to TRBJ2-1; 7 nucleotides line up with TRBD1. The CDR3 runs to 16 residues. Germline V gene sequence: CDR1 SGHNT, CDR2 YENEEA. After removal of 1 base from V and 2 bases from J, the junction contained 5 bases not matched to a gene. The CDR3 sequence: CASSLVAGGTYNEQFF. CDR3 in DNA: TGTGCCAGCAGCTTAGTGGCAGGGGGTACCTACAATGAGCAGTTCTTC.

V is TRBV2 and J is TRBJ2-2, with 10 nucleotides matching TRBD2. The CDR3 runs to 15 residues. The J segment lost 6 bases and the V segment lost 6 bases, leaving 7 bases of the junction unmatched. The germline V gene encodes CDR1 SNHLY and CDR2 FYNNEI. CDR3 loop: CASREREGFSGELFF. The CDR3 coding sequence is TGTGCCAGCAGGGAGCGGGAGGGGTTTTCCGGGGAGCTGTTTTTT.

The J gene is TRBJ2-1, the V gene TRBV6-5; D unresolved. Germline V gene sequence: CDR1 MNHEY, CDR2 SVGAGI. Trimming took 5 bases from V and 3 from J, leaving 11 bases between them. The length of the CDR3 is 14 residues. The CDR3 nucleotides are TGTGCCAGCAGTCAGACAATTGGCTACAATGAGCAGTTCTTC. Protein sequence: CASSQTIGYNEQFF.

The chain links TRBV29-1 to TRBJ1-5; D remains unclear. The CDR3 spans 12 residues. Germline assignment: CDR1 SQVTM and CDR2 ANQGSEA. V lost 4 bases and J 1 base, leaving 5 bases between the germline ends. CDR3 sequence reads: CSVAESNQPQHF. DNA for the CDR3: TGCAGCGTTGCTGAGAGCAATCAGCCCCAGCATTTT.

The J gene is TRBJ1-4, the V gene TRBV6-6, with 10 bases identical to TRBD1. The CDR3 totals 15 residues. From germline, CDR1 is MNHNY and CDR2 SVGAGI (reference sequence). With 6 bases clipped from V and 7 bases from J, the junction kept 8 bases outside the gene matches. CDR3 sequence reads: CASRKPGQGTEKLFF. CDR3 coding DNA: TGTGCCAGCAGAAAACCGGGACAGGGGACTGAAAAACTGTTTTTT.

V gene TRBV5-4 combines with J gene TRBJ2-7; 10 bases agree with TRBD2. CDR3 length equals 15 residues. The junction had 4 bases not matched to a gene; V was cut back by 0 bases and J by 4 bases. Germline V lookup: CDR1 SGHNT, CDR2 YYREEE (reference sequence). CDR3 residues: CASSLALAGAYEQYF. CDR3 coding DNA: TGTGCCAGCAGCTTGGCTCTAGCGGGAGCATACGAGCAGTACTTC.

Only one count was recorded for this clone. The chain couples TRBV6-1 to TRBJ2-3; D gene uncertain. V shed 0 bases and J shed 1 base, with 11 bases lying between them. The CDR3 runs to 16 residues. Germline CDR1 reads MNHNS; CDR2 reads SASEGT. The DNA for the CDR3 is TGTGCCAGCAGTGAAGCGCGAGCAAGTGGCACAGATACGCAGTATTTT. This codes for CASSEARASGTDTQYF.

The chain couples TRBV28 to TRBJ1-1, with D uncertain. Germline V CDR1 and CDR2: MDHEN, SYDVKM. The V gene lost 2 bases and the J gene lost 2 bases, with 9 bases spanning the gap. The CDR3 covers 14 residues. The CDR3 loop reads CASSLARENTEAFF. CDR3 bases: TGTGCCAGCAGTTTAGCGCGGGAAAACACTGAAGCTTTCTTT.

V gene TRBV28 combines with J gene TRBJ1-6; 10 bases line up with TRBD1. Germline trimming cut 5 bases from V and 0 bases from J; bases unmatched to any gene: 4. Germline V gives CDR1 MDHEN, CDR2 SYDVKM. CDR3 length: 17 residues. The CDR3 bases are TGTGCCAGCAGTGGGACAGGGGCCAGCTCCTATAATTCACCCCTCCACTTT. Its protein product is CASSGTGASSYNSPLHF.

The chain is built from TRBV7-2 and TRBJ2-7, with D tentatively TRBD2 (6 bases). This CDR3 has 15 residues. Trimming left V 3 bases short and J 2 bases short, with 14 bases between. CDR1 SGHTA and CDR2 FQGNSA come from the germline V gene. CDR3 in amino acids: CASSFRRVSAYEQYF. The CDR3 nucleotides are TGTGCCAGCAGCTTCCGGAGGGTGAGCGCCTACGAGCAGTACTTC.

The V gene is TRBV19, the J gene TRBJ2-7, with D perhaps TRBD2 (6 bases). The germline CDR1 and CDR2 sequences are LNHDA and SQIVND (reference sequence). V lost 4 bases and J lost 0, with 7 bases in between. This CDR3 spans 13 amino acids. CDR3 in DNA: TGTGCCAGTAGTAAGGGACTCTCCTACGAGCAGTACTTC. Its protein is CASSKGLSYEQYF.

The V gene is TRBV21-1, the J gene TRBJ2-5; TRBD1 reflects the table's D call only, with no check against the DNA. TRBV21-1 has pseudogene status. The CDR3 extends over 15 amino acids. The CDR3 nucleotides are TGTGCCAGCAGCAAAGTGGGGACAGACCAAGAGACCCAGTACTTC. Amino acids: CASSKVGTDQETQYF.

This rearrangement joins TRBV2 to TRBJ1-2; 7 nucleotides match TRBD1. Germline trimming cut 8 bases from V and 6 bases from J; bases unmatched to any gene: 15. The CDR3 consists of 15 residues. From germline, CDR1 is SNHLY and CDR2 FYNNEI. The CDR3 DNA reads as TGTGCCAGCTTACTACGTGACAGGGAACACGATGGCTACACCTTC. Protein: CASLLRDREHDGYTF. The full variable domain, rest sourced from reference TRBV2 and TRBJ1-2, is EPEVTQTPSHQVTQMGQEVILRCVPISNHLYFYWYRQILGQKVEFLVSFYNNEISEKSEIFDDQFSVERPDGSNFTLKIRSTKLEDSAMYFCASLLRDREHDGYTFGSGTRLTVV.

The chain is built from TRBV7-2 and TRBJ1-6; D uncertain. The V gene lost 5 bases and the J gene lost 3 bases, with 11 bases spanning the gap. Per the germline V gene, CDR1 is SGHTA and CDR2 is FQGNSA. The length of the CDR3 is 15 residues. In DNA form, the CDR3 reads TGTGCCAGCAGCCCAGCGGAGAACTATAATTCACCCCTCCACTTT. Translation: CASSPAENYNSPLHF. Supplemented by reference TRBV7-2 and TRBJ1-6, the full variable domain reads GAGVSQSPSNKVTEKGKDVELRCDPISGHTALYWYRQSLGQGLEFLIYFQGNSAPDKSGLPSDRFSAERTGGSVSTLTIQRTQQEDSAVYLCASSPAENYNSPLHFGNGTRLTVT.

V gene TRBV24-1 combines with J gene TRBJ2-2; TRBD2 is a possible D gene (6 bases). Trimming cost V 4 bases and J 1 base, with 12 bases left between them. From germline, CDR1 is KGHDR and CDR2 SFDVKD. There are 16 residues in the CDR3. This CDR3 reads CATSDVTRGNTGELFF. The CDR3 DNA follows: TGTGCCACCAGTGACGTGACTAGAGGGAACACCGGGGAGCTGTTTTTT.

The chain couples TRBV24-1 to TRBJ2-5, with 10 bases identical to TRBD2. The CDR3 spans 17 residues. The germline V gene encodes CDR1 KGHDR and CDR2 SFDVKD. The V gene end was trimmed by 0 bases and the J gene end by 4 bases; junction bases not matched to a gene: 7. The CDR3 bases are TGTGCCACCAGTGATTTGTCTAGCGGGAGCAGCGGAGAGACCCAGTACTTC. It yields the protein CATSDLSSGSSGETQYF.

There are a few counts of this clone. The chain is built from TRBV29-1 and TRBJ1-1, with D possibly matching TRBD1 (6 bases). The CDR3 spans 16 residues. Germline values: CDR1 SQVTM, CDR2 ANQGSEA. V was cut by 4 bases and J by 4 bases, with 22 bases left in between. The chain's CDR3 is CSVVTGMRTVATEAFF. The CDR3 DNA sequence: TGCAGCGTTGTCACAGGTATGCGGACAGTGGCCACTGAAGCTTTCTTT.